These 28 T cell receptor beta chains came from one sample sequenced in a study of identical twins. Via MiXCR, TCRdb re-called the 5' RACE reads, giving one row per CDR3 protein. The sample shows some 1,600,000 distinct CDR3 sequences, about 32% of them seen only once. The sample comprised cord blood. These receptors were collected from a newborn girl in good health.

In this sample, this clonotype turned up many times. The rearrangement links TRBV28 to TRBJ2-1; 11 bases match TRBD2. V trimming: 5 bases; J trimming: 5 bases; junction bases outside the gene matches: 2. The CDR3 is 14 amino acids. Germline CDR1 and CDR2: MDHEN and SYDVKM. The CDR3 DNA reads as TGTGCCAGCAGTGGGGGACTAGCGGACAATGAGCAGTTCTTC. It is translated as CASSGGLADNEQFF.

V gene TRBV5-6 combines with J gene TRBJ1-1, with D unclear. The CDR3 is 15 amino acids. CDR1 and CDR2 (germline): SGHDT, YYEEEE. V lost 0 bases and J 2 bases, leaving 11 bases between the germline ends. CDR3 bases: TGTGCCAGCAGCTTGGTGGGGTCCCAAAACACTGAAGCTTTCTTT. Translated, it gives CASSLVGSQNTEAFF.

The chain recombines TRBV6-5 with TRBJ2-1; D may be TRBD2 (8 bases). The V and J ends lost 8 bases and 6 bases respectively, with 23 bases between them. The germline gives CDR1 MNHEY, CDR2 SVGAGI. This CDR3 is built from 16 residues. DNA of the CDR3: TGTGCCAGCGGATTACGGCCCGGGAGGGGGCGCAATGAGCAGTTCTTC. This gives the protein CASGLRPGRGRNEQFF.

The chain couples TRBV6-2 or TRBV6-3 to TRBJ2-5, with 8 nucleotides matching TRBD2. Trimming removed 4 bases from V and 5 bases from J; junction bases left unmatched: 12. Germline V gives CDR1 MNHEY, CDR2 SVGEGT. The CDR3 runs 16 residues. The CDR3: CASSFPRERGRETQYF. The CDR3 nucleotides are TGTGCCAGCAGTTTCCCCCGGGAGCGGGGGAGGGAGACCCAGTACTTC.

This clonotype has at least ten counts. The CDR3 sequence: CSARDGESSYNEQFF. The CDR3 region has the DNA TGCAGTGCTAGAGACGGAGAGAGCTCCTACAATGAGCAGTTCTTC. V is TRBV20-1 and J is TRBJ2-1; D is ambiguous. Germline assignment: CDR1 DFQATT and CDR2 SNEGSKA (reference sequence). Trimming removed 0 bases from V and 0 bases from J, with 9 bases in between. The CDR3 loop spans 15 amino acids.

The chain has TRBV25-1 and TRBJ2-1, with 11 bases that match TRBD2. CDR3 length equals 14 residues. Per germline, CDR1 MGHDK and CDR2 SYGVNS. The trim removed 8 bases at V and 5 bases at J, leaving 5 bases unmatched. In nucleotides, the CDR3 is TGTGCCAGCGGACTAGCGGGCCTCAACAATGAGCAGTTCTTC. It yields the protein CASGLAGLNNEQFF. Looking up the rest from reference TRBV25-1 and TRBJ2-1 gives the full variable domain: EADIYQTPRYLVIGTGKKITLECSQTMGHDKMYWYQQDPGMELHLIHYSYGVNSTEKGDLSSESTVSRIRTEHFPLTLESARPSHTSQYLCASGLAGLNNEQFFGPGTRLTVL.

This clonotype has only a few counts. V is TRBV11-1 and J is TRBJ1-2; D is unclear. This CDR3 is 12 amino acids long. The V end was cut by 7 bases, the J end by 8 bases, with 14 bases between. CDR1 SGHAT and CDR2 FQDESV come from the germline V gene (reference sequence). The CDR3 is CASTTDMRGYTF. CDR3 in DNA: TGTGCCAGCACTACCGACATGAGAGGCTACACCTTC.

The CDR3 DNA reads as TGTGCCAGCAGTCGGGGAGGCCTAGGTGGCAATGAGCAGTTCTTC. This encodes CASSRGGLGGNEQFF. The chain links TRBV25-1 to TRBJ2-1; maybe TRBD2 (6 bases). Germline assignment: CDR1 MGHDK and CDR2 SYGVNS. The CDR3 extends over 15 amino acids. Deletions cut 5 bases from V and 6 bases from J, with 17 bases between.

The V call is TRBV14, the J call TRBJ2-5, with 14 nucleotides matching TRBD2. The ends lost 4 bases at V and 4 bases at J; junction bases unmatched: 2. This CDR3 is built from 15 residues. Germline V gene lookup returns CDR1 SGHDN and CDR2 FVKESK. The CDR3 DNA follows: TGTGCCAGCAGCCCTGGGACTAGCGGGAGAGAGACCCAGTACTTC. It encodes CASSPGTSGRETQYF.

The V and J genes are TRBV4-1 and TRBJ2-1; the D is unclear. The length of the CDR3 is 13 residues. CDR1 and CDR2 from the germline V gene are MGHRA and YSYEKL. Trimming left V 1 base short and J 5 bases short, with 6 bases between. CDR3 DNA sequence: TGCGCCAGCAGCCAAGTGACCCACAATGAGCAGTTCTTC. As protein: CASSQVTHNEQFF.

This chain links TRBV27 with TRBJ2-4, with 8 bases matching TRBD1. The CDR3 sequence is 13 residues long. From germline, CDR1 is MNHEY and CDR2 SMNVEV (reference sequence). After removal of 6 bases from V and 5 bases from J, the junction contained 3 bases not matched to a gene. The CDR3 sequence: CASSYRGENIQYF. The CDR3 DNA reads TGTGCCAGCAGCTACAGGGGGGAAAACATTCAGTACTTC.

The chain couples TRBV3-1 to TRBJ2-7; 9 positions agree with TRBD1. This CDR3 has 17 residues. CDR1 and CDR2 (germline): LGHDT, YNNKEL (reference sequence). Losses at the gene ends were 1 base for V and 2 bases for J; bases not matched to a gene: 9. The CDR3 nucleotides read TGTGCCAGCAGCCAAGGGCCGCCGGGACAGGGTCCCTACGAGCAGTACTTC. It is translated as CASSQGPPGQGPYEQYF.

This chain uses TRBV5-4 with TRBJ1-6; a possible D gene is TRBD1 (6 bases). CDR3 length: 14 amino acids. The germline CDR1 and CDR2 sequences are SGHNT and YYREEE (reference sequence). With 6 bases removed from V and 8 bases from J, the gap between germline ends came to 15 bases. The CDR3 coding sequence is TGTGCCAGCACCCCCGGGGGCGTAGATTCACCCCTCCACTTT. Its translation: CASTPGGVDSPLHF.

In nucleotides, the CDR3 is TGTGCCAGCCTGCCGAGGGTCTCCTACGAGCAGTACTTC. This encodes CASLPRVSYEQYF. This chain links TRBV6-2 or TRBV6-3 with TRBJ2-7; possibly TRBD2 for D (5 bases). Germline CDR1 reads MNHEY; CDR2 reads SVGEGT. V lost 8 bases to trimming and J lost 0 bases, with 11 bases between them. This CDR3 comprises 13 residues.

Comment on this clonotype: This may come from a read error, since a much larger clone is one base off. The genes are TRBV6-5 and TRBJ2-1; possible D gene TRBD2, 6 bases. The CDR3 length is 11 residues. Trimming pared 9 bases from V and 14 bases from J, leaving 17 bases between. Per the germline V gene, CDR1 is MNHEY and CDR2 is SVGAGI. The CDR3 region is CASYTGTAKFF. As DNA, the CDR3 is TGTGCCAGTTATACCGGGACTGCCAAGTTCTTC.

This clonotype occurred once. This rearrangement joins TRBV28 to TRBJ2-1; D perhaps matches TRBD2 (6 bases). CDR1 is MDHEN, CDR2 SYDVKM, per germline. Trimming shortened V by 1 base and J by 8 bases, and 18 bases separated the two germline ends. The CDR3 length is 16 residues. CDR3 protein: CASSLSATRRDDEQFF. The CDR3 nucleotides are TGTGCCAGCAGTTTATCGGCGACCAGGCGGGACGATGAGCAGTTCTTC.

Only a few counts were recorded for this clonotype. The chain couples TRBV12-3 or TRBV12-4 to TRBJ2-5, with D maybe TRBD1 (6 bases). Trimming removed 0 bases from V and 2 bases from J, with 13 bases in between. CDR3 length equals 16 residues. CDR3 residues: CASSLAVRGGQETQYF. DNA of the CDR3: TGTGCCAGCAGTTTAGCGGTCAGGGGCGGGCAAGAGACCCAGTACTTC.

This clonotype was recorded a few times. J is TRBJ1-1 and V is TRBV4-1; perhaps TRBD1 as D (5 bases). Germline CDR1 is MGHRA and CDR2 is YSYEKL. V was trimmed by 4 bases and J by 5 bases, leaving 17 bases between them. This CDR3 is 15 amino acids long. The CDR3 region has the DNA TGCGCCAGCAGCCGAATAACAGGCCATGGGACTGAAGCTTTCTTT. The encoded protein is CASSRITGHGTEAFF.

This clonotype turned up a few times. The J gene is TRBJ2-3, the V gene TRBV10-3; TRBD2 is a possible D gene (6 bases). The CDR3 runs to 16 residues. Germline V gene lookup returns CDR1 ENHRY and CDR2 SYGVKD. The V end lost 8 bases, the J end lost 0 bases, and 18 bases lay between the germline ends. The DNA for the CDR3 is TGTGCCATCGGGGCCCGGACTACAACTAGCACAGATACGCAGTATTTT. This sequence encodes CAIGARTTTSTDTQYF.

The rearrangement uses TRBV10-3 and TRBJ2-7; D is uncertain. Trimming shortened V by 2 bases and J by 6 bases, and 8 bases separated the two germline ends. The CDR3 totals 12 residues. CDR1 is ENHRY and CDR2 is SYGVKD in the germline V gene. CDR3: CAISEKGGEQYF. The DNA for the CDR3 is TGTGCCATCAGTGAGAAGGGCGGCGAGCAGTACTTC.

The table lists this clonotype with a few counts. The chain uses TRBV12-3 or TRBV12-4 and TRBJ2-7; a weak D match, TRBD1 (6 bases). The CDR3 length is 14 residues. The V end lost 4 bases, the J end lost 4 bases, and 14 bases lay between the germline ends. CDR3: CASSSGAAVYEQYF. The CDR3 bases are TGTGCCAGCAGTTCAGGGGCGGCGGTATACGAGCAGTACTTC.

The chain couples TRBV21-1 to TRBJ2-5; the table's TRBD1 call for D was not verified on the DNA. The end of the DNA aligns better with TRBJ2-7, so the J call may be wrong. TRBV21-1 is a documented pseudogene. This CDR3 contains 22 residues. DNA for the CDR3: TGTGCCACCCTCAAGGGGGGCCTTCATGCGGACAGGGTCTTAGTCTTTCCTTACGAGCAGTACTTC. As protein: CATLKGGLHADRVLVFPYEQYF.

A few counts support this clonotype. J is TRBJ2-1 and V is TRBV5-1; no clear D gene. The CDR3 is made up of 18 amino acids. Trimming left V 1 base short and J 6 bases short, with 23 bases between. Looked up from germline, CDR1 is SGHRS and CDR2 is YFSETQ. The CDR3 sequence is CASSLSQMGIHRPNEQFF. Here the CDR3 DNA reads TGCGCCAGCAGCTTGTCCCAGATGGGAATCCACCGTCCCAATGAGCAGTTCTTC.

This clonotype appeared a few times. The J gene is TRBJ1-4, the V gene TRBV12-3 or TRBV12-4, with D maybe TRBD1 (6 bases). With 5 bases removed from V and 11 bases from J, the gap between germline ends came to 21 bases. CDR3 length equals 15 residues. Here the CDR3 reads CASSRTQGPRRKLFF. The CDR3 region has the DNA TGTGCCAGCAGTCGAACCCAGGGGCCGCGTAGGAAACTGTTTTTT.

This clonotype was seen only a few times. J is TRBJ2-1 and V is TRBV20-1; TRBD1 matches at 9 bases. Germline loops: CDR1 DFQATT, CDR2 SNEGSKA (reference sequence). Trimming cost V 2 bases and J 4 bases; bases outside gene matches: 3. This CDR3 is 14 amino acids long. CDR3 sequence: CSARRTGEYNEQFF. CDR3 DNA sequence: TGCAGTGCTAGAAGGACAGGGGAGTACAATGAGCAGTTCTTC.

The rearrangement uses TRBV28 and TRBJ1-2; 12 nucleotides line up with TRBD1. CDR1 is MDHEN and CDR2 is SYDVKM in the germline V gene. There are 18 residues in the CDR3. V lost 5 bases and J lost 1; bases outside the gene matches: 11. The CDR3: CASSPPRGQGAVNYGYTF. The CDR3 DNA follows: TGTGCCAGCAGTCCACCCCGGGGACAGGGGGCGGTTAACTATGGCTACACCTTC.

The rearrangement uses TRBV28 and TRBJ2-2, with D tentatively TRBD1 (6 bases). The CDR3 loop spans 15 amino acids. Germline CDR1 is MDHEN and CDR2 is SYDVKM. V gave up 5 bases and J gave up 0 bases, with 10 bases separating them. The CDR3 region has the DNA TGTGCCAGCAGTCGACAGGCTTCGAACACCGGGGAGCTGTTTTTT. Protein: CASSRQASNTGELFF.

This clonotype was found a few times. This rearrangement joins TRBV7-2 to TRBJ1-2; no reliable D call. Trimming pared 1 base from V and 4 bases from J, leaving 13 bases between. Germline CDR1 SGHTA, CDR2 FQGNSA. This CDR3 contains 15 residues. CDR3 loop: CASSLVLWDIYGYTF. CDR3 DNA: TGTGCCAGCAGCTTAGTTCTTTGGGATATCTATGGCTACACCTTC.